This T cell receptor beta chain was captured by sequencing in a study of cytomegalovirus exposure and HLA in healthy donors. Study-wide results and caveats: The study put 150 to 200 TCR beta chains on its list as cytomegalovirus-associated.

Germline CDR1 MGHDK, CDR2 SYGVNS. The CDR3 is made up of 14 amino acids. V lost 0 bases to trimming and J lost 0 bases, with 5 bases between them. Note on this clone: As yet, its antigen is unknown.

13 Jbeta primers and 60 Vbeta primers were used for the PCR. Generated by immunoSEQ multiplex PCR, the TCRdb table keeps only in-frame clones and is missing some. In the table there are fewer than 150,000 clones, around 77% of which are singletons. The sample taken for sequencing was PBMCs. The rearrangement joins TRBV25-1 to TRBJ1-1, with D uncertain. The receptor comes from a woman aged 45-60 years in good health and CMV-seronegative. The CDR3 nucleotides read TGTGCCAGCAGTGAATATCCAGTGAACACTGAAGCTTTCTTT. It yields the protein CASSEYPVNTEAFF.